The entry that follows covers one TCR beta chain sequence. The antigen remains unidentified. This record comes from a study of molecular identifiers for immune sequencing clone quantification. General study results and limits: Spiked Jurkat TCR RNA equivalent to one cell reportedly surfaced among about a million naive cells. Identical TCR molecules that share a barcode could lead to an underestimation of highly expanded clone sizes. Among effectors, clones above 20 RNA copies held over 97% of molecules; among naive cells, under 1%.

TCRdb recomputed calls from the PCR reads with MiXCR, one row per CDR3 protein. The profile shows about 510,000 distinct CDR3 sequences, roughly a fifth of them singletons. Naive CD8 T cells were sorted as CD8+CD4-CCR7+CD45RA+. Germline-derived CDR1 and CDR2 are SGHVS and FQNEAQ. The CDR3 is 14 amino acids. Trimming took off 1 base at V and 3 bases at J, with 9 bases between the two ends. This receptor was taken from a human donor in good health. Some libraries in this study had Jurkat cell RNA spiked in. J is TRBJ1-1 and V is TRBV7-8; D is undetermined. The sample comprised naive CD8+ T cells from blood, with Jurkat cell RNA spiked in. The subset: FACS-sorted CD8+CD4-CCR7+CD45RA+ naive T cells. In nucleotides, the CDR3 is TGTGCCAGCAGCTTAGGCGTATCTCACACTGAAGCTTTCTTT. It is translated as CASSLGVSHTEAFF.